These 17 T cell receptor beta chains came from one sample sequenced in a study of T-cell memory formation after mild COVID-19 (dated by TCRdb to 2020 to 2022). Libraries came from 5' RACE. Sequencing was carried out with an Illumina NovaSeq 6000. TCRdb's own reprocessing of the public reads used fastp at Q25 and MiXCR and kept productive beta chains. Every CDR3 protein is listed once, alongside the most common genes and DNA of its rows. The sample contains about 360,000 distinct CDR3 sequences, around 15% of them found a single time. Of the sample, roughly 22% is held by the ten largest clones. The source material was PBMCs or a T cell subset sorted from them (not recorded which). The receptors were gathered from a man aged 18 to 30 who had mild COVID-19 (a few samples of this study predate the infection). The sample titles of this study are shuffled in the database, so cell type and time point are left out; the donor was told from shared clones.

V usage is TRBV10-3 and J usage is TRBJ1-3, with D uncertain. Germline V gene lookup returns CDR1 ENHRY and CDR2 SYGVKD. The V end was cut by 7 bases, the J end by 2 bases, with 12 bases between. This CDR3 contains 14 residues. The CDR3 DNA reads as TGTGCCATCAATTCCATGGGAGCTGGAAACACCATATATTTT. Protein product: CAINSMGAGNTIYF.

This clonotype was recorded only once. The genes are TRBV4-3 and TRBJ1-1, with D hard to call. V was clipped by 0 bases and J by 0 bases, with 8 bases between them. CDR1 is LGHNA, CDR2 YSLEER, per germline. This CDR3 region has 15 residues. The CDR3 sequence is CASSQDRVLNTEAFF. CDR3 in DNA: TGCGCCAGCAGCCAAGATCGGGTCTTGAACACTGAAGCTTTCTTT.

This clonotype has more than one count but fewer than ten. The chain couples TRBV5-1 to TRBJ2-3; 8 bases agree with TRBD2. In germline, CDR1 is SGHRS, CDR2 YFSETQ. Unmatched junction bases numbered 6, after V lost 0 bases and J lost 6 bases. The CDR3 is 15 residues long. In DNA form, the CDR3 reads TGCGCCAGCAGCTTGGACGGGGGGGCCGGGGATACGCAGTATTTT. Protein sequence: CASSLDGGAGDTQYF.

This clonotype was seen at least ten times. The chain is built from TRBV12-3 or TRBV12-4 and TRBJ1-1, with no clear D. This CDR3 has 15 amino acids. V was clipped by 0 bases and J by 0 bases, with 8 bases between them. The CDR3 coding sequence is TGTGCCAGCAGTTTAGCCCGTTTAATGAACACTGAAGCTTTCTTT. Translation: CASSLARLMNTEAFF.

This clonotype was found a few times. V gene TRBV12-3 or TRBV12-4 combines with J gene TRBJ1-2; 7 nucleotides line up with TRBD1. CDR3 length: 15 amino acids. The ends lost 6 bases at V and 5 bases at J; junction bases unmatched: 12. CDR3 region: CASSFNSGQAYGYTF. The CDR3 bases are TGTGCCAGCAGCTTCAATTCCGGACAGGCATATGGCTACACCTTC.

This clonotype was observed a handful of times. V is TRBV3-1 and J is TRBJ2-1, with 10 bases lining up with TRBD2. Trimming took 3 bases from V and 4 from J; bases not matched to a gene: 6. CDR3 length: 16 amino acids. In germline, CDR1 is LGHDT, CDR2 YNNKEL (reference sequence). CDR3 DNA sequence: TGTGCCAGCAGCCATACCCTAGCGGGGGTATACAATGAGCAGTTCTTC. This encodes CASSHTLAGVYNEQFF.

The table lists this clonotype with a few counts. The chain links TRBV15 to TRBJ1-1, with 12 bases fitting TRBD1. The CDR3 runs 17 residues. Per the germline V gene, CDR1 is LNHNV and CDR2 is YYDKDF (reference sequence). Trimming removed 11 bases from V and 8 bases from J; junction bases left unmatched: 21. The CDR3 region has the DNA TGTGCCGCAGGGACAGGGGGCTATCGGGGGCGGATTAGAGAAGCTTTCTTT. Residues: CAAGTGGYRGRIREAFF. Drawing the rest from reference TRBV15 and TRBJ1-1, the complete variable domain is DAMVIQNPRYQVTQFGKPVTLSCSQTLNHNVMYWYQQKSSQAPKLLFHYYDKDFNNEADTPDNFQSRRPNTSFCFLDIRSPGLGDTAMYLCAAGTGGYRGRIREAFFGQGTRLTVV.

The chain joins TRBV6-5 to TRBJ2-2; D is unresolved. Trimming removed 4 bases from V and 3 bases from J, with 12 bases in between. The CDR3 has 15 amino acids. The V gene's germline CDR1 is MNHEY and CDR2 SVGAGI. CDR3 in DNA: TGTGCCAGCAGTTCCCTTAGCCGGGACACCGGGGAGCTGTTTTTT. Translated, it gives CASSSLSRDTGELFF.

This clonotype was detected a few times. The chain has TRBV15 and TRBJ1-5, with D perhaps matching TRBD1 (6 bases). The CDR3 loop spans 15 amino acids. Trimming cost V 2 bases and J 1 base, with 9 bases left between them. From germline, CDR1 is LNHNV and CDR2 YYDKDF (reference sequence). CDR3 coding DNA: TGTGCCACCAGCAGAAAGCAGGGGAGCAATCAGCCCCAGCATTTT. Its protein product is CATSRKQGSNQPQHF.

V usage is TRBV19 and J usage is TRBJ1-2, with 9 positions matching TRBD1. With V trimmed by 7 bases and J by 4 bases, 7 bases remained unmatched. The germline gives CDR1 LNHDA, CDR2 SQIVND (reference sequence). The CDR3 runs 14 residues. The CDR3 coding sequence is TGTGCCAGTATAGGATGGACAGGGGTCTATGGCTACACCTTC. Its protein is CASIGWTGVYGYTF.

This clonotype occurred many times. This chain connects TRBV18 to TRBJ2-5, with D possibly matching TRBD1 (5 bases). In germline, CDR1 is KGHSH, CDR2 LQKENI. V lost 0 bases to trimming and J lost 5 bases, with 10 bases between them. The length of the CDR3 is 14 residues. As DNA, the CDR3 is TGTGCCAGCTCACCACCGCCCAGGGCTGAGACCCAGTACTTC. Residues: CASSPPPRAETQYF.

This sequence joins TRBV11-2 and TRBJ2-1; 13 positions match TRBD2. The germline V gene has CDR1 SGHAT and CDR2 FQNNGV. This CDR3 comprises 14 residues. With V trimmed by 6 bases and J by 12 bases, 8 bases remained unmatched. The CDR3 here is CASSGLAGDLGQFF. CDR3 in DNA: TGTGCCAGCAGTGGACTAGCGGGGGACCTGGGGCAGTTCTTC.

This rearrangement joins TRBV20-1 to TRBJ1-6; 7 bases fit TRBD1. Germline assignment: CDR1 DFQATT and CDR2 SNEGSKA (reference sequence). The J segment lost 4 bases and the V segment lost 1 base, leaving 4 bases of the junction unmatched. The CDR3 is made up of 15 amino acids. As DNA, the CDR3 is TGCAGTGCTAGAGGCAGGGGGGAGTATAATTCACCCCTCCACTTT. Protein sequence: CSARGRGEYNSPLHF.

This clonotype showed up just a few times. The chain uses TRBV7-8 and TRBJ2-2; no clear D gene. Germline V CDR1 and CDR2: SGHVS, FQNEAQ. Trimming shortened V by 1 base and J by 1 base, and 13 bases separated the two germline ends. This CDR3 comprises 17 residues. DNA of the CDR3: TGTGCCAGCAGCTTAGTCCGCGCAATTTTGAACACCGGGGAGCTGTTTTTT. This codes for CASSLVRAILNTGELFF.

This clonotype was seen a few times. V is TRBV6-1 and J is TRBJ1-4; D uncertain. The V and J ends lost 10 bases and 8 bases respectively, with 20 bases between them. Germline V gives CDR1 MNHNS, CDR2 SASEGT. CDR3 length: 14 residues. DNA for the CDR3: TGTGCCACCAGGAGAGTCCCCTCCGTGGAAAAACTGTTTTTT. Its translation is CATRRVPSVEKLFF.

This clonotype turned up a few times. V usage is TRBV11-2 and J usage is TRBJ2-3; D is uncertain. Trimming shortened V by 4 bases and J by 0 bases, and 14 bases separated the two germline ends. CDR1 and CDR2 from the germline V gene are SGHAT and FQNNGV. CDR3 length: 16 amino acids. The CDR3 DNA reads TGTGCCAGCAGCTCCCAAGCTATTACTAGCACAGATACGCAGTATTTT. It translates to CASSSQAITSTDTQYF.

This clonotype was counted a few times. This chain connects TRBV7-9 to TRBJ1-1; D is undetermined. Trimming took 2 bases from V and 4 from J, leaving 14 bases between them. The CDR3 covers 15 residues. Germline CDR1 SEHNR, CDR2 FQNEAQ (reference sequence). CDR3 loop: CASSLRTSQGTEAFF. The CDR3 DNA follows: TGTGCCAGCAGCTTAAGAACCTCCCAAGGCACTGAAGCTTTCTTT.